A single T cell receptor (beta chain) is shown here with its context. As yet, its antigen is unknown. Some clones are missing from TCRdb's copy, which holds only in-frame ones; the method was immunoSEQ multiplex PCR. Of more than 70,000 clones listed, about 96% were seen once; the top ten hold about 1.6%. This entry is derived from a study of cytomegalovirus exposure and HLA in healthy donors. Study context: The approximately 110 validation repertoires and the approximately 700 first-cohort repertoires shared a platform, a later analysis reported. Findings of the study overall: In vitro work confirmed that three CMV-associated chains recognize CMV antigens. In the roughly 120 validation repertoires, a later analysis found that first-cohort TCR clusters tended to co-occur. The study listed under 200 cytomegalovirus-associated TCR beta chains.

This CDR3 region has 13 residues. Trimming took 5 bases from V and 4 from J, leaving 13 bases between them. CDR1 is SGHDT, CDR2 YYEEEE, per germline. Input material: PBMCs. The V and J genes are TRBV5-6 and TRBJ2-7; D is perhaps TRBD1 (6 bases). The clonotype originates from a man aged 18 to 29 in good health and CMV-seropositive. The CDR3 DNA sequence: TGTGCCAGCAGGCGCCTGGGGGCTTACGAGCAGTACTTC. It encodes CASRRLGAYEQYF. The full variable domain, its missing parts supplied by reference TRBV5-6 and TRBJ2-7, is DAGVTQSPTHLIKTRGQQVTLRCSPKSGHDTVSWYQQALGQGPQFIFQYYEEEERQRGNFPDRFSGHQFPNYSSELNVNALLLGDSALYLCASRRLGAYEQYFGPGTRLTVT.